This T cell receptor (beta chain) came from a study of control samples from healthy donors and cancer patients. The table came from immunoSEQ multiplex PCR; TCRdb's copy has only in-frame clones and leaves some out. Of 150,000 or so clones in the sample, approximately 90% are singletons; the top ten hold 2% to 3%. This clone was seen once. The germline CDR1 and CDR2 sequences are LGHDT and YNNKEL (reference sequence). The CDR3 is 14 amino acids. V was trimmed by 1 base and J by 0 bases, leaving 3 bases between them. Input material: blood. The V and J genes are TRBV3-1 (or the pseudogene TRBV3-2) and TRBJ2-2; D not resolved. The clonotype originates from a man aged 35-49 years in good health. The CDR3 DNA reads as TGTGCCAGCAGCCAAGTCCCGAACACCGGGGAGCTGTTTTTT. Translation: CASSQVPNTGELFF.